The clone carrying this TCR beta chain was counted at least ten times. Its antigen is not known. This record belongs to a study of T cells after yellow fever vaccination. Study results and limitations: Abundant clonotypes from the bulk population could get into FACS-sorted repertoires as contaminants.

The CDR3 is 16 amino acids. The germline V gene encodes CDR1 SEHNR and CDR2 FQNEAQ (reference sequence). Unmatched junction bases numbered 10, after V lost 3 bases and J lost 4 bases. TCRdb called the 5' RACE reads again in MiXCR, with one record for every CDR3 protein. Here the sample spans some 110,000 distinct CDR3 sequences, about 7.4% being singletons. The sequences come from CD4+ T cells sorted from PBMCs, collected 10 days after the first yellow fever vaccination. This TCR was sampled from a man aged 18 to 30 who received the YFV17D yellow fever vaccine. The chain employs TRBV7-9 and TRBJ2-5; TRBD1 matches 8 bases. Here the CDR3 reads CASSFPGGAGSETQYF. The CDR3 DNA reads as TGTGCCAGCAGCTTCCCAGGGGGCGCGGGCTCAGAGACCCAGTACTTC. Using reference TRBV7-9 and TRBJ2-5 for the parts outside the CDR3, the full variable domain is DTGVSQNPRHKITKRGQNVTFRCDPISEHNRLYWYRQTLGQGPEFLTYFQNEAQLEKSRLLSDRFSAERPKGSFSTLEIQRTEQGDSAMYLCASSFPGGAGSETQYFGPGTRLLVL.